This T cell receptor (beta chain) was recovered during a study of shared clonotypes between healthy human individuals (TCRdb year 2020). Regarding the research as a whole: The cohort included a few men and two women between 18 and 49 years of age. Different laboratories and diverse techniques were used to prepare libraries and sequence TCR repertoires, to increase sequencing depth and limit assay-specific biases. Each donor's leukapheresis produced roughly between about 0.85 and 10 billion PBMCs. Blood TCR repertoires of five healthy adults were deeply sequenced to estimate repertoire size and the extent of clonotype sharing between individuals. For each donor, CD4 naive and CD4 memory were each given three plates, CD8 naive was given two plates, and CD8 memory was given one plate. General conclusions and limits of the study: Across a handful of donors, around 5% of naive CD4, around 3.3% of naive CD8, roughly 2.3% of memory CD4, and under 0.45% of memory CD8 clonotypes were shared. Sampling was restricted to blood, and TCR repertoires in tissue are likely to differ from TCR repertoires in blood. The small number of donors limited the genetic and exposure-history diversity represented. Compared with non-shared clonotypes, clonotypes shared by all four sorted-subset donors had higher generation probabilities. Estimated clonotype richness was generally larger for naive than for memory subsets. Rarefaction of sorted-subset datasets indicated incomplete sequencing despite the large sequencing depth. Based on pairwise subsampling, the degree of clonotype sharing among donors was expected to be affected by sequencing depth.

Using the deep immunoSEQ assay, multiplex PCR amplified TCR CDR3 regions from genomic DNA. For each cell subset, the extracted genomic DNA was distributed evenly across all wells of several immunoSEQ 96-well plates, and each plate served as one replicate. For sorted subsets, each replicate PCR was loaded with about 200 ng genomic DNA, equivalent to 32,000 or so T cell genomes. Purified libraries were quantified with a Qubit 3.0 fluorometer, sized on a Bioanalyzer 2100, and re-quantified with the KAPA Library Quantification kit. A separate single-read 150-cycle Illumina NextSeq 550 flow cell was used to sequence each immunoSEQ 96-well plate. The authors' analysis ran thus. The immunoSEQ output contained only junctional sequences without quality scores, so filtering could not match that applied to full-length reads. To assign V/J genes and CDR3, sequences were annotated using PyIR, a Python wrapper for IgBLAST v1.9, with IMGT germline references. Reads with weak V/J assignments (E-value above 1e-6), missing CDR3, stop codons, out-of-frame junctions, or ambiguous translated residues were removed. A V3J clonotype was defined by an identical inferred V gene, J gene, and CDR3 amino acid sequence. Percentage overlap between repertoires was calculated by dividing the number of shared unique clonotypes by the size of the smaller repertoire. Richness of each repertoire was evaluated using RTK rarefaction, the Chao1 estimator, and Recon v2.1 estimates of unobserved clonotypes. OLGA was used to compute generation probabilities for all TCRbeta clonotypes that the gDNA method yielded from four donors. In TCRdb, the immuneACCESS table is reduced to in-frame sequences with V and J assigned. These tables do not hold every clone; where another copy was compared, an unresolved V gene accounts for under half, and the others remain unexplained. From that table come the V and J calls and clone size; the DNA was used to work out D and trimming. In all, the sample holds about a million clones, and about three quarters of those were seen once. About 1.5% of the sample is taken by the ten largest.

The donors were healthy, HIV-negative adults with no recently reported acute infections or vaccinations. Only Caucasian adults living in Nashville, Tennessee, USA were represented among the donors. CD4+ T cells were enriched by magnetic negative selection, after which naive cells were positively selected on CD45RA and the negative fraction was taken as the memory subset. Blood was collected by leukapheresis, and PBMCs were isolated by Ficoll-Histopaque density gradient centrifugation and then cryopreserved in liquid nitrogen vapor phase. Analytical flow cytometry was used to check the purity and quantity of each magnetically sorted T cell population. Genomic DNA was isolated from every sorted fraction and measured by UV absorbance on a Nanodrop 2000c. With respect to this clone: Its antigen target is currently unknown. Per-base qualities were not stored, and no clone one base away is much larger.

The germline V end is reduced by 5 bases and the J end by 4 bases; junction bases left unmatched: 3. The germline V gene yields SGHVS for CDR1 and FQNEAQ for CDR2. The CDR3 sequence holds 14 residues, the cysteine and phenylalanine included. Only the CDR3 DNA stays, 42 bases, in frame from base 1. The origin of this receptor is a man aged 18 to 35 in good health. The sample consisted of memory CD4+ T cells sorted from blood. The sample's cell subset or site label, decoded: CD45RA-negative fraction. This sequence uses TRBV7-8 and TRBJ2-7, and 12 bases in between align with TRBD2. The CDR3 corresponds to CASSPGTSGYEQYF. In nucleotides, the sequence is TGTGCCAGCAGCCCTGGGACTAGCGGGTACGAGCAGTACTTC.